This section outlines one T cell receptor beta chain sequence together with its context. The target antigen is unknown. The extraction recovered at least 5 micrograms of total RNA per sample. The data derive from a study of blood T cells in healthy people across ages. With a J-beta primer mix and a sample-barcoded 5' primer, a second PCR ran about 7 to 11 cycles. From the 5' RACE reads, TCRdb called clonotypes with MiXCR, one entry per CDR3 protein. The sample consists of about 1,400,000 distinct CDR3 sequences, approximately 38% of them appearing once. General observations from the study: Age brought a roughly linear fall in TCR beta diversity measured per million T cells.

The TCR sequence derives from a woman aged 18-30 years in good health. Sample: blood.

The CDR3 DNA reads as TGCGCCAGCAGCCAAGAGCCCCTTTGGGCGGGGGGATTGAATGAGCAGTACTTC. Translation: CASSQEPLWAGGLNEQYF. The gene calls are TRBV4-1 and TRBJ2-5; TRBD2 matches at 8 bases. Trimming cost V 0 bases and J 11 bases; bases outside gene matches: 20. CDR1 and CDR2 (germline): MGHRA, YSYEKL. The CDR3 is 18 amino acids.